These 16 T cell receptor beta chains originate from one sample sequenced in a study of shared clonotypes between healthy human individuals. Libraries were prepared by immunoSEQ multiplex PCR; TCRdb keeps only in-frame clonotypes and omits some of them. The profile shows around 700,000 clones, roughly 94% of them singletons. Naive CD8 cells comprised CD45RO-negative, CCR7-positively selected cells, excluding terminally differentiated effector memory CD45RA+ cells. Sequencing was performed on naive CD8+ T cells sorted from blood. These TCRs come from a man aged 25-45 years in good health.

About this clone: Additional DNA sequences in this sample encode the identical CDR3. The gene calls are TRBV28 and TRBJ2-7, with TRBD1 identical over 7 bases. The J segment lost 2 bases and the V segment lost 5 bases, leaving 3 bases of the junction unmatched. Germline loops: CDR1 MDHEN, CDR2 SYDVKM. The CDR3 has 13 residues. CDR3: CASSHRGTYEQYF. For the CDR3, the DNA is TGTGCCAGCAGTCACAGGGGAACCTACGAGCAGTACTTC.

The chain combines TRBV7-9 with TRBJ2-2, with 7 bases lining up with TRBD1. V was pared by 8 bases and J by 0 bases, with 0 bases of the junction left unmatched. This CDR3 has 13 amino acids. The germline gives CDR1 SEHNR, CDR2 FQNEAQ (reference sequence). The CDR3 sequence is CASDRANTGELFF. In DNA form, the CDR3 reads TGTGCCAGCGACAGGGCGAACACCGGGGAGCTGTTTTTT. Combining the CDR3 with reference TRBV7-9 and TRBJ2-2 gives the whole variable domain DTGVSQNPRHKITKRGQNVTFRCDPISEHNRLYWYRQTLGQGPEFLTYFQNEAQLEKSRLLSDRFSAERPKGSFSTLEIQRTEQGDSAMYLCASDRANTGELFFGEGSRLTVL.

This clone has a handful of counts. The rearrangement uses TRBV29-1 and TRBJ1-1; TRBD1 is a possible D gene (6 bases). The CDR3 runs to 13 residues. CDR1 is SQVTM, CDR2 ANQGSEA, per germline. V shed 6 bases and J shed 5 bases, with 16 bases lying between them. CDR3 region: CSVVTGGRTEAFF. The CDR3 coding sequence is TGCAGCGTCGTGACAGGCGGGAGGACTGAAGCTTTCTTT.

The chain employs TRBV6-5 and TRBJ1-2; D unclear. The CDR3 has 13 residues. The V end lost 2 bases, the J end lost 4 bases, and 8 bases lay between the germline ends. CDR1 is MNHEY and CDR2 is SVGAGI in the germline V gene. This CDR3 reads CASSYTETYGYTF. As DNA, the CDR3 is TGTGCCAGCAGTTACACAGAAACCTATGGCTACACCTTC.

CDR3 region: CASNPAAGDRKSTDTQYF. The CDR3 DNA reads TGTGCCAGCAATCCTGCGGCGGGGGACAGGAAAAGCACAGATACGCAGTATTTT. The chain uses TRBV28 and TRBJ2-3, with D possibly matching TRBD1 (8 bases). The CDR3 sequence is 18 residues long. The ends were cut back, 7 bases at V and 0 bases at J, with 23 bases in the middle. CDR1 and CDR2 (germline): MDHEN, SYDVKM.

The chain combines TRBV2 with TRBJ1-5, with a tentative D call TRBD1 (6 bases). The V end lost 5 bases, the J end lost 0 bases, and 11 bases lay between the germline ends. CDR3 length equals 15 residues. Germline values: CDR1 SNHLY, CDR2 FYNNEI. CDR3 sequence reads: CASSQGGSSNQPQHF. In nucleotides, the CDR3 is TGTGCCAGCAGTCAAGGGGGTAGTAGCAATCAGCCCCAGCATTTT.

The chain couples TRBV28 to TRBJ2-1, with 10 bases that match TRBD2. Losses at the gene ends were 3 bases for V and 0 bases for J; bases not matched to a gene: 11. Germline CDR1 is MDHEN and CDR2 is SYDVKM. CDR3 length equals 19 residues. CDR3 sequence reads: CASSFLGTSERSSYNEQFF. Written as DNA, the CDR3 is TGTGCCAGCAGTTTTTTAGGGACTAGCGAACGAAGCTCCTACAATGAGCAGTTCTTC.

The CDR3 protein is CASSVISASGSTDGTDTQYF. The CDR3 DNA reads TGTGCCAGCAGCGTTATTTCGGCTAGCGGGAGTACGGACGGCACAGATACGCAGTATTTT. This chain connects TRBV7-8 to TRBJ2-3, with 10 nucleotides matching TRBD2. The CDR3 is 20 residues long. V dropped 5 bases and J dropped 1; count of bases not matched to a gene: 18. The V gene's germline CDR1 is SGHVS and CDR2 FQNEAQ.

The chain is built from TRBV7-9 and TRBJ2-2; no firm D call. The CDR3 contains 15 residues. From germline, CDR1 is SEHNR and CDR2 FQNEAQ (reference sequence). The V and J ends lost 3 bases and 0 bases respectively, with 8 bases between them. CDR3: CASSFSHTNTGELFF. Written as DNA, the CDR3 is TGTGCCAGCAGCTTCTCACATACGAACACCGGGGAGCTGTTTTTT. Drawing the rest from reference TRBV7-9 and TRBJ2-2, the complete variable domain is DTGVSQNPRHKITKRGQNVTFRCDPISEHNRLYWYRQTLGQGPEFLTYFQNEAQLEKSRLLSDRFSAERPKGSFSTLEIQRTEQGDSAMYLCASSFSHTNTGELFFGEGSRLTVL.

The chain links TRBV7-2 to TRBJ2-3; D remains unclear. V was shortened by 5 bases and J by 0 bases, with 9 bases between the two germline ends. This CDR3 comprises 14 residues. CDR1 and CDR2 from the germline V gene are SGHTA and FQGNSA. The CDR3 region is CASSLPFSTDTQYF. CDR3 DNA: TGTGCCAGCAGCCTCCCCTTTAGCACAGATACGCAGTATTTT.

The chain recombines TRBV7-6 with TRBJ2-7; TRBD2 aligns across 10 bases. The V gene's germline CDR1 is SGHVS and CDR2 FNYEAQ. V was pared by 4 bases and J by 3 bases, with 6 bases of the junction left unmatched. This CDR3 is 15 amino acids long. The CDR3 here is CASSSLAGVRYEQYF. DNA of the CDR3: TGTGCCAGCAGCTCCCTAGCGGGAGTTCGCTACGAGCAGTACTTC.

The chain joins TRBV19 to TRBJ2-7; 9 bases are a match to TRBD1. CDR1 is LNHDA, CDR2 SQIVND, per germline (reference sequence). The CDR3 runs to 14 residues. J gave up 3 bases and V 5 bases, and 5 bases lay outside the gene matches. The CDR3 protein is CASSSTGGYYEQYF. CDR3 in DNA: TGTGCCAGTAGTTCGACAGGGGGGTACTACGAGCAGTACTTC. Combining the CDR3 with reference TRBV19 and TRBJ2-7 gives the whole variable domain DGGITQSPKYLFRKEGQNVTLSCEQNLNHDAMYWYRQDPGQGLRLIYYSQIVNDFQKGDIAEGYSVSREKKESFPLTVTSAQKNPTAFYLCASSSTGGYYEQYFGPGTRLTVT.

This chain uses TRBV4-1 with TRBJ2-7, with D possibly matching TRBD1 (7 bases). This CDR3 spans 14 amino acids. V was trimmed by 4 bases and J by 2 bases, leaving 12 bases between them. Germline V gene lookup returns CDR1 MGHRA and CDR2 YSYEKL. This chain's CDR3 is CASSPDREAYEQYF. In nucleotides, the CDR3 is TGCGCCAGCAGCCCAGACAGGGAGGCCTACGAGCAGTACTTC.

V gene TRBV2 combines with J gene TRBJ2-2, with 7 bases identical to TRBD2. Per germline, CDR1 SNHLY and CDR2 FYNNEI. V trimming: 10 bases; J trimming: 1 base; junction bases outside the gene matches: 9. The CDR3 spans 15 residues. DNA for the CDR3: TGTGCCACCCTGGGGGGGACCAAGAACACCGGGGAGCTGTTTTTT. Residues: CATLGGTKNTGELFF.

V gene TRBV15 combines with J gene TRBJ2-1, with 10 bases fitting TRBD2. The CDR3 sequence is 15 residues long. Germline-derived CDR1 and CDR2 are LNHNV and YYDKDF (reference sequence). J lost 8 bases, V lost 1 base, and 5 bases had no gene match. CDR3 sequence (DNA): TGTGCCACCAGCAGAGCGGCTAGCGGGAGTGATGAGCAGTTCTTC. Residues: CATSRAASGSDEQFF.

The rearrangement joins TRBV27 to TRBJ1-2, with 11 bases aligning to TRBD1. V trimming: 2 bases; J trimming: 2 bases; junction bases outside the gene matches: 7. The length of the CDR3 is 17 residues. CDR1 is MNHEY and CDR2 is SMNVEV in the germline V gene (reference sequence). The CDR3 DNA sequence: TGTGCCAGCAGTTTAACCCGAGGACAGGGGGCGAACTATGGCTACACCTTC. It specifies CASSLTRGQGANYGYTF.